This T cell receptor beta chain is drawn from a study of regulatory T cells in long-lasting Graves disease. Study-level points and caveats: TRBV28, TRBJ1-2 and TRBJ2-5 were favored in persistent disease. Study was limited to peripheral blood, excluding thyroid tissue.

Sample time point: persistent/refractory GD, antithyroid drugs over 5 years with positive TRAb. PBMC-derived RNA was used for the TCR library. An endocrinology department in Xi'an, China, supplied the patients. EDTA tubes received about 10 milliliters of collected peripheral blood. According to the study, TCR beta libraries were built with iRepertoire HTBI primers and CDR3-region Arm-PCR. Via MiXCR, TCRdb re-called the multiplex PCR reads, giving one row per CDR3 protein. The sample consists of some 440,000 distinct CDR3 sequences, around 21% of them appearing once. CDR1 and CDR2 (germline): SGDLS, YYNGEE. The CDR3 has 17 residues. V lost 4 bases, J lost 4 bases, and 18 bases lay in between. This clonotype was counted between two and nine times. Its target is not known.

This clonotype originated in a female donor with Graves disease. The chain employs TRBV9 and TRBJ2-6; possible D gene TRBD2, 6 bases. Sequences were derived from peripheral blood mononuclear cells (PBMCs), sampled when the disease was refractory, from a patient treated with antithyroid drugs. CDR3 sequence: CASSPSGDSAGANVLTF. The CDR3 nucleotides read TGTGCCAGCAGCCCATCGGGGGACTCAGCCGGGGCCAACGTCCTGACTTTC.